One sample yielded the 9 T cell receptor beta chains listed below, sequenced in a study of blood T cell repertoires in COVID-19 (dated by TCRdb to between 2020 and 2021). The method behind the library was the immunoSEQ multiplex PCR assay. As stored in TCRdb, this immuneACCESS dataset retains in-frame rearrangements with V and J assigned. A fraction of the clones does not appear; measured against another copy, unresolved V genes explain less than half of the discrepancy, and the remainder lacks a known reason. The sample table records over 350,000 clones; roughly 85% of these occur just once. Of the sample, under 2% falls within the top ten clones. The sequenced material came from PBMCs or T cells enriched from blood (not recorded which). These receptors all stem from a woman aged 18-29 years with acute COVID-19.

This chain links TRBV10-3 with TRBJ2-7, with TRBD2 matching over 7 bases. Germline CDR1 ENHRY, CDR2 SYGVKD. The V gene end was trimmed by 8 bases and the J gene end by 5 bases; junction bases not matched to a gene: 12. This CDR3 region has 14 residues. The CDR3 loop is CAILAGLKSNEQYF. The CDR3 DNA reads as TGTGCCATCTTGGCGGGACTAAAAAGTAACGAGCAGTACTTC.

The V and J genes are TRBV28 and TRBJ1-2, with D possibly TRBD1 on 6 matching bases. Germline lookup yields CDR1 MDHEN and CDR2 SYDVKM. The CDR3 is 13 amino acids. V was trimmed by 1 base and J by 8 bases, leaving 11 bases between them. CDR3 coding DNA: TGTGCCAGCAGTTTATCTGGGGGCGCGGGCTACACCTTC. Its translation is CASSLSGGAGYTF.

This chain joins TRBV1 and TRBJ2-5; TRBD2 is taken as the D call from the table, unchecked against the DNA. TRBV1 is a known pseudogene. This CDR3 comprises 13 residues. CDR3 sequence: CTEDFDPRGTQYF. The CDR3 region has the DNA TGCACCGAAGATTTTGATCCGCGCGGGACCCAGTACTTC.

This sequence joins TRBV5-1 and TRBJ2-2, with TRBD1 identical over 11 bases. Unmatched junction bases numbered 2, after V lost 3 bases and J lost 7 bases. Germline assignment: CDR1 SGHRS and CDR2 YFSETQ. CDR3 length equals 14 residues. This chain's CDR3 is CASSSGQGDGELFF. CDR3 nucleotides: TGCGCCAGCAGCTCGGGACAGGGGGACGGGGAGCTGTTTTTT.

The chain joins TRBV10-1 to TRBJ2-1; TRBD2 matches at 8 bases. Germline V gene data show CDR1 as WNHNN and CDR2 as SYGVQD (reference sequence). The CDR3 has 16 amino acids. V shed 0 bases and J 10 bases; nucleotides not matched to a gene: 11. CDR3 sequence reads: CASSESVGGGNLEQFF. The CDR3 DNA is TGCGCCAGCAGTGAGTCGGTCGGCGGGGGGAACTTAGAGCAGTTCTTC.

The gene calls are TRBV9 and TRBJ2-1; D might be TRBD2 (5 bases). Trimming left V 6 bases short and J 0 bases short, with 13 bases between. Germline CDR1 and CDR2: SGDLS and YYNGEE. This CDR3 spans 15 amino acids. This CDR3 reads CASTSLGSSYNEQFF. The CDR3 DNA reads TGTGCCAGCACCTCCCTAGGGAGCTCCTACAATGAGCAGTTCTTC.

This clone was observed a handful of times. The genes are TRBV7-9 and TRBJ1-1; maybe TRBD1 (5 bases). Deletions cut 5 bases from V and 4 bases from J, with 14 bases between. CDR3 length: 14 residues. Germline lookup yields CDR1 SEHNR and CDR2 FQNEAQ (reference sequence). The CDR3 spells CASSPPGGITEAFF. The CDR3 DNA reads as TGTGCCAGCAGCCCCCCCGGGGGGATCACTGAAGCTTTCTTT. The full variable domain, completed using reference TRBV7-9 and TRBJ1-1, is DTGVSQNPRHKITKRGQNVTFRCDPISEHNRLYWYRQTLGQGPEFLTYFQNEAQLEKSRLLSDRFSAERPKGSFSTLEIQRTEQGDSAMYLCASSPPGGITEAFFGQGTRLTVV.

The CDR3 DNA reads TGTGCCAGCAGCCTAACAGGGGGCGTTCCATTCTATGGCTACACCTTC. Translated, it gives CASSLTGGVPFYGYTF. The chain links TRBV7-9 to TRBJ1-2, with 9 bases that match TRBD1. Per the germline V gene, CDR1 is SEHNR and CDR2 is FQNEAQ (reference sequence). V gave up 5 bases and J gave up 4 bases; unmatched junction bases: 11. This CDR3 has 16 residues.

The chain joins TRBV5-4 to TRBJ1-1; D call uncertain. This CDR3 is 15 amino acids long. The germline CDR1 and CDR2 sequences are SGHNT and YYREEE (reference sequence). V was shortened by 4 bases and J by 1 base, with 14 bases between the two germline ends. CDR3 sequence reads: CASSAPTSGNTEAFF. The CDR3, as DNA: TGTGCCAGCAGCGCACCTACGTCCGGGAACACTGAAGCTTTCTTT.